The 16 T cell receptor beta chains in this list originate from one sample, sequenced in a study of neoadjuvant nivolumab and ipilimumab in lung cancer. This table comes from immunoSEQ multiplex PCR, and its TCRdb copy is limited to in-frame clones, with some not included. Among 10,000 to 15,000 clones listed, around 70% were seen once. The source material was peripheral blood, sampled after neoadjuvant nivolumab, alone or with ipilimumab, at or shortly before surgery. Receptors were obtained from an adult with non-small cell lung cancer.

This clone has only a few counts. The chain joins TRBV7-9 to TRBJ2-5; TRBD2 matches 13 bases. This CDR3 has 15 residues. V trimming: 5 bases; J trimming: 5 bases; junction bases outside the gene matches: 5. Germline CDR1 is SEHNR and CDR2 is FQNEAQ (reference sequence). The CDR3 here is CASSLRLAGGETQYF. CDR3 bases: TGTGCCAGCAGCCTTAGACTAGCGGGAGGTGAGACCCAGTACTTC. The variable domain in full, with the rest retrieved from reference TRBV7-9 and TRBJ2-5, is DTGVSQNPRHKITKRGQNVTFRCDPISEHNRLYWYRQTLGQGPEFLTYFQNEAQLEKSRLLSDRFSAERPKGSFSTLEIQRTEQGDSAMYLCASSLRLAGGETQYFGPGTRLLVL.

The CDR3 sequence: CASGDRVISDTQYF. As DNA, the CDR3 is TGTGCCAGCGGAGACAGGGTAATTTCAGATACGCAGTATTTT. The rearrangement uses TRBV7-9 and TRBJ2-3; 7 bases are a match to TRBD1. V was pared by 8 bases and J by 4 bases, with 9 bases of the junction left unmatched. The CDR3 has 14 amino acids. Germline lookup yields CDR1 SEHNR and CDR2 FQNEAQ (reference sequence).

The chain combines TRBV7-2 with TRBJ1-2; 9 nucleotides match TRBD1. Trimming took 6 bases from V and 4 from J; bases not matched to a gene: 6. The CDR3 extends over 14 amino acids. Germline V gene lookup returns CDR1 SGHTA and CDR2 FQGNSA. In DNA, the CDR3 is TGTGCCAGCAGATTACGGGACAGGGTCTATGGCTACACCTTC. Its translation is CASRLRDRVYGYTF.

The CDR3 DNA sequence: TGTGCCAGCTCACCACGGTCGCCCGCGTTGGGAGAGAACACTGAAGCTTTCTTT. It yields the protein CASSPRSPALGENTEAFF. This chain connects TRBV18 to TRBJ1-1; no firm D call. Looked up from germline, CDR1 is KGHSH and CDR2 is LQKENI. V shed 1 base and J shed 1 base, with 19 bases lying between them. CDR3 length: 18 amino acids. Supplemented by reference TRBV18 and TRBJ1-1, the full variable domain reads NAGVMQNPRHLVRRRGQEARLRCSPMKGHSHVYWYRQLPEEGLKFMVYLQKENIIDESGMPKERFSAEFPKEGPSILRIQQVVRGDSAAYFCASSPRSPALGENTEAFFGQGTRLTVV.

V and J are TRBV11-2 and TRBJ2-7, with TRBD2 matching over 8 bases. V gave up 1 base and J gave up 2 bases; unmatched junction bases: 4. Germline CDR1 reads SGHAT; CDR2 reads FQNNGV. The CDR3 runs to 15 residues. The CDR3 sequence: CASSLVSGDTYEQYF. The CDR3 DNA follows: TGTGCCAGCAGCTTAGTTAGCGGGGATACCTACGAGCAGTACTTC.

This clone was seen only once. V gene TRBV6-5 combines with J gene TRBJ2-5; 7 positions match TRBD2. This CDR3 spans 15 amino acids. Germline V gives CDR1 MNHEY, CDR2 SVGAGI. V lost 2 bases, J lost 5 bases, and 8 bases stayed unmatched. CDR3 residues: CASSYGGGWLETQYF. The CDR3 DNA follows: TGTGCCAGCAGTTACGGGGGGGGATGGTTGGAGACCCAGTACTTC.

The chain carries TRBV7-2 and TRBJ2-3; D might be TRBD1 (5 bases). V lost 2 bases, J lost 2 bases, and 11 bases lay in between. This CDR3 region has 15 residues. Germline V gene sequence: CDR1 SGHTA, CDR2 FQGNSA. The CDR3 spells CASSLKWTNTDTQYF. The CDR3 nucleotides are TGTGCCAGCAGCTTAAAGTGGACAAACACAGATACGCAGTATTTT. Variable domain in full (rest from reference TRBV7-2 and TRBJ2-3): GAGVSQSPSNKVTEKGKDVELRCDPISGHTALYWYRQSLGQGLEFLIYFQGNSAPDKSGLPSDRFSAERTGGSVSTLTIQRTQQEDSAVYLCASSLKWTNTDTQYFGPGTRLTVL.

This chain connects TRBV5-1 to TRBJ2-5; D uncertain. The V end was cut by 0 bases, the J end by 7 bases, with 10 bases between. Germline loops: CDR1 SGHRS, CDR2 YFSETQ. This CDR3 has 13 residues. The CDR3 is CASSLGYHGTQYF. The CDR3 DNA reads as TGCGCCAGCAGCTTGGGATACCACGGGACCCAGTACTTC.

The chain employs TRBV6-5 and TRBJ2-7; 7 positions match TRBD1. The germline gives CDR1 MNHEY, CDR2 SVGAGI. This CDR3 region has 13 residues. The J segment lost 1 base and the V segment lost 5 bases, leaving 2 bases of the junction unmatched. In DNA, the CDR3 is TGTGCCAGCAGTAGGGACAGATCCTACGAGCAGTACTTC. Amino acids: CASSRDRSYEQYF.

The chain recombines TRBV18 with TRBJ2-3; TRBD1 matches 9 bases. This CDR3 has 16 amino acids. Germline CDR1 reads KGHSH; CDR2 reads LQKENI. With 4 bases clipped from V and 5 bases from J, the junction kept 10 bases outside the gene matches. This CDR3 is CASSLQRTGAGDTQYF. The DNA of the CDR3 is TGTGCCAGCTCACTACAGAGGACAGGGGCTGGAGATACGCAGTATTTT.

This clone was detected only a few times. The chain links TRBV6-1 to TRBJ1-2; D might be TRBD1 (6 bases). This CDR3 comprises 14 residues. Deletions cut 4 bases from V and 4 bases from J, with 13 bases between. Germline V gives CDR1 MNHNS, CDR2 SASEGT. For the CDR3, the DNA is TGTGCCAGCAGTGTCCAGGGGTCCAGCTATGGCTACACCTTC. This translates into CASSVQGSSYGYTF.

The chain links TRBV30 to TRBJ1-2; D remains ambiguous. CDR3 length equals 13 residues. V was cut by 3 bases and J by 4 bases, with 12 bases left in between. CDR1 and CDR2 (germline): GTSNPN, SVGIG (reference sequence). CDR3 bases: TGTGCCTGGAGAGCAGCATCATTCTATGGCTACACCTTC. This gives the protein CAWRAASFYGYTF.

The chain combines TRBV29-1 with TRBJ2-5, with D possibly being TRBD1 (6 bases). V lost 7 bases and J 2 bases, leaving 11 bases between the germline ends. CDR1 and CDR2 (germline): SQVTM, ANQGSEA. The CDR3 is 12 amino acids. For the CDR3, the DNA is TGCAGCGGCGGACAGTATCAAGAGACCCAGTACTTC. Protein product: CSGGQYQETQYF.

This clone was seen more than once but under ten times. The chain combines TRBV18 with TRBJ1-1; 7 bases map to TRBD1. CDR3 size: 13 residues. Germline V gene sequence: CDR1 KGHSH, CDR2 LQKENI. V lost 9 bases, J lost 0 bases, and 4 bases stayed unmatched. CDR3 in amino acids: CASMGQLNTEAFF. CDR3 coding DNA: TGTGCCAGTATGGGACAGTTGAACACTGAAGCTTTCTTT.

This rearrangement joins TRBV10-2 to TRBJ2-3, with no clear D. Trimming took off 3 bases at V and 6 bases at J, with 7 bases between the two ends. This CDR3 spans 12 amino acids. Germline lookup yields CDR1 WSHSY and CDR2 SAAADI. CDR3 sequence: CASSDTWDTQYF. DNA for the CDR3: TGCGCCAGCAGTGATACCTGGGATACGCAGTATTTT.

This rearrangement joins TRBV30 to TRBJ1-2; D not resolved. The CDR3 runs 13 residues. Germline values: CDR1 GTSNPN, CDR2 SVGIG (reference sequence). Trimming stripped 2 bases from V and 2 bases from J, with 9 bases between. The CDR3 region has the DNA TGTGCCTGGAGTCCTGGTGCAAACTATGGCTACACCTTC. It encodes CAWSPGANYGYTF. Based on the CDR3 plus reference TRBV30 and TRBJ1-2, the full variable domain is SQTIHQWPATLVQPVGSPLSLECTVEGTSNPNLYWYRQAAGRGLQLLFYSVGIGQISSEVPQNLSASRPQDRQFILSSKKLLLSDSGFYLCAWSPGANYGYTFGSGTRLTVV.